The clone carrying this T cell receptor beta chain was observed a single time. The antigen is unknown. Each PCR replicate from the sorted subsets contained about 200 ng DNA, which is about 31,000 T cell genomes. The table came from immunoSEQ multiplex PCR; TCRdb's copy has only in-frame clones and leaves some out. The sample lists 400,000 to 600,000 clones, approximately 95% occurring once. This record comes from a study of shared clonotypes between healthy human individuals. Study results and caveats: What rarefaction showed was incomplete sorted-subset sequencing despite large depth.

Trimming took 8 bases from V and 5 from J, leaving 16 bases between them. In germline, CDR1 is SEHNR, CDR2 FQNEAQ (reference sequence). The CDR3 contains 14 residues. The genes are TRBV7-9 and TRBJ2-1; D uncertain. The TCR originated in a woman in her twenties or thirties in good health. The sequenced sample consisted of naive CD4+ T cells sorted from blood. Subset here: CD45RA+ positively selected. CDR3 DNA: TGTGCCAGCCGCGGCCTTGGGCTCAACAATGAGCAGTTCTTC. The encoded protein is CASRGLGLNNEQFF.